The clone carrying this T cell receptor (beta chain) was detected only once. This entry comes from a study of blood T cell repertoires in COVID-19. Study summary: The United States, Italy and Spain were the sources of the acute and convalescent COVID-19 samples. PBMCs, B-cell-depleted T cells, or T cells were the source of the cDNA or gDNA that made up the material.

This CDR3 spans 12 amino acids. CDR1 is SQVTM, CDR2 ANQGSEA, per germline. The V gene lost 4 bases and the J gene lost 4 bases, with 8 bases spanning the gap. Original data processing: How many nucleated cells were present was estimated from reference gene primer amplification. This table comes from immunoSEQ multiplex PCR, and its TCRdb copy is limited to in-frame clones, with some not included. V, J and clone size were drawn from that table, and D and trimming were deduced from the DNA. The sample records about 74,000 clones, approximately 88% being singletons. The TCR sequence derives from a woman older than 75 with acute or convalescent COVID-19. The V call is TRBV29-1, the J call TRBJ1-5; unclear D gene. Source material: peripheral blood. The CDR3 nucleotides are TGCAGCGTTGTAGCGGGAAATCAGCCCCAGCATTTT. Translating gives CSVVAGNQPQHF.